The entry that follows covers one T cell receptor (beta chain) sequence. Which antigen it targets is not known. Base qualities are not provided; no much larger clone lies one nucleotide away. Sample time point, as interpreted from the label and publication: baseline before first vaccination. Vaccinee samples were obtained from the UK trials COV001 and COV002, which included a single-blind randomized controlled phase 2/3 trial of AZD1222 (ChAdOx1 nCoV-19) in healthy adults. For TCRbeta chain sequencing, PBMC samples from trial participants were taken at day 0 and at day 28 after the second dose. The data were taken from a study of T cell responses to AZD1222 COVID-19 vaccine (dated by TCRdb to about 2021). Regarding the research as a whole: AZD1222 recipients whose second dose came at about 4 weeks and those whose second dose came at about 12 weeks were combined into one group, since spike-specific TCR depth and breadth did not differ between the two schedules. Enrollment into the trials was organized by age into subgroups of 18-55, 56-69 and 70-plus years, and those subgroups contained roughly 140, 27 and 60 TCR-sequenced participants, respectively. A total of more than 230 trial participants underwent TCR sequencing, of whom approximately 200 had received two doses of AZD1222 and roughly 26 had received two doses of the MenACWY control vaccine.

On the study overall, not on this receptor specifically: Because no samples from the day 14 peak response were available, repertoires could be characterized only after the peak T cell response. Participants were mostly white British, with more females than males. The authors suggested clonal diversity may have been underestimated. After two AZD1222 doses, both the breadth and the depth of spike-specific TCRs were significantly higher than at day 0 and than in MenACWY recipients. In the small 56-69-year group, the increase in depth fell short of significance, most likely because of low power. Epitopes outside the regions mutated in the B.1.351 and B.1.1.7 variants were reportedly recognized by nearly half of the unique spike-specific TCRs. The whole spike protein was spanned by vaccine-associated CD4 TCRs, and dominant responses were seen in regions 160-218 and 743-854. Only 5 to 7 AZD1222 recipients were SARS-CoV-2 seropositive at baseline, limiting conclusions about previously exposed vaccinees.

The CDR3 regions of human TCRbeta chains were subjected to immunosequencing. The authors processed their data as follows. Repertoire TCRs were matched against a reference library of SARS-CoV-2-specific TCRs generated with the MIRA antigen-specificity platform. Breadth meant the fraction of unique TCRs that were SARS-CoV-2-associated, whereas depth meant the fraction of total T cells that were SARS-CoV-2-associated. Each spike-specific TCR was assigned to its reactive spike region and to a CD4 or CD8 class using the MIRA data. Log10-transformed breadth and depth values were compared by one-way ANOVA with Sidak's multiple comparisons tests. Sourced from immuneACCESS, this table was stored by TCRdb with only in-frame sequences that have V and J called. A share of the clones is absent; for the studies checked, an unresolved V gene accounts for under half, and the remainder has no known explanation. Clone size and the V and J calls come from that table; the DNA yielded D and trimming. This sample holds approximately 92,000 clones; about 90% were observed only once. 7.5% of the sample belongs to the ten largest clones.

Between the V and J ends, shortened by 3 bases and 5 bases respectively, the junction contains 17 bases. Spanning cysteine to phenylalanine, the CDR3 consists of 15 amino acids. CDR3 DNA only is kept here, 45 bases in frame from base 1. CDR1 and CDR2 are read off the germline V gene as SGHRS and YFSETQ. This receptor was obtained from an adult in good health. The V and J segments used are TRBV5-1 and TRBJ2-5; D gene: possibly TRBD2, on 5 matching bases. Sequencing used peripheral blood, obtained on day 0 of AZD1222 vaccination. The sequenced DNA is TGCGCCAGCAGCTCGGACGGTACTCGAGGGGAGACCCAGTACTTC. This codes for CASSSDGTRGETQYF.